This T cell receptor (beta chain) was obtained from a study of CD4 T cells in relation to SARS-CoV-2 and coronaviruses. As for the study in general: Crossreactive spike epitopes shared across donors were mapped to their HLA restriction.

The count of this clone is one. The antigen remains undetermined. The CDR3 has 15 residues. Germline V gene data show CDR1 as LGHDT and CDR2 as YNNKEL (reference sequence). V was clipped by 3 bases and J by 17 bases, with 25 bases between them. CD4+ T cells from unexposed donors were obtained before the COVID-19 pandemic (2011-2018). The cells were cultured for about ten days before CD4+ T cells were isolated. The protocol was immunoSEQ multiplex PCR, while the TCRdb copy is restricted to in-frame clones and leaves out a portion. The profile shows roughly 23,000 clones, under 85% of them singletons. The chain carries TRBV3-1 (or the pseudogene TRBV3-2) and TRBJ2-2; D is possibly TRBD2 (6 bases). The sequence derives from a human donor in good health. Material for sequencing was CD4+ T cells from PBMCs, cultured in vitro. This CDR3 is CASSHSGVNTGEPFF. The CDR3 nucleotides are TGTGCCAGCAGCCATTCGGGGGTGAACACCGGGGAGCCATTTTTT.